What follows describes a single T cell receptor beta chain. This entry belongs to a study of blood T cell repertoires in COVID-19. Study-wide context: The samples span acute and convalescent COVID-19 from the United States, Italy and Spain. The analysed material was cDNA or gDNA that came from T cells, B-cell-depleted T cells, or PBMCs.

Authors' methods: Amplified reference gene primers provided the basis for estimating nucleated cell counts. Some clones are missing from TCRdb's copy, which holds only in-frame ones; the method was immunoSEQ multiplex PCR. V, J and clone size are those of that table, while D and trimming were read from the DNA. There are a few hundred thousand clones in the sample; about 80% occur only once, and 1.1% lies in the top ten. The germline V gene encodes CDR1 SSHAT and CDR2 FNYEAQ (reference sequence). Trimming took off 5 bases at V and 4 bases at J, with 14 bases between the two ends. The CDR3 runs to 15 residues.

This receptor was identified in a human donor with acute or convalescent COVID-19. The donor label of this sample is uncertain. Sample: peripheral blood. The chain joins TRBV7-7 to TRBJ2-2; a weak D match, TRBD1 (6 bases). The CDR3 here is CASSQTQGTTGELFF. The CDR3, as DNA: TGTGCCAGCAGCCAGACGCAGGGGACCACCGGGGAGCTGTTTTTT.